What follows is one TCR beta chain and its context. This specimen comes from a study of blood T cell repertoires in COVID-19. Study context: Nucleic acid was either cDNA or gDNA, and it came from T cells, B-cell-depleted T cells, or PBMCs.

V was cut by 3 bases and J by 6 bases, with 11 bases left in between. The CDR3 spans 13 residues. Original handling: Reference gene primer amplification in the assay estimated nucleated cell counts. The table came from immunoSEQ multiplex PCR; TCRdb's copy has only in-frame clones and leaves some out. V, J and clone size are taken as reported in that table, and D and trimming were inferred from the DNA itself. The sample includes more than 30,000 clones, nearly 90% of them seen just once. The sequenced sample consisted of peripheral blood. The genes are TRBV12-3 or TRBV12-4 and TRBJ1-1, with D maybe TRBD1 (6 bases). This clonotype was obtained from a man aged 60 to 75 with active COVID-19. DNA of the CDR3: TGTGCCAGCAGTTTTCAGGGGAGCTCTGAAGCTTTCTTT. It translates to CASSFQGSSEAFF.